The sequence of this T cell receptor beta chain was determined in a study of brain T cells in children with intractable seizures. Broader study findings: Pre- and post-surgery blood differed in depth, so pre-surgery absences may be undersampling. HCMV serostatus was not known, and viral specificity came from CDR3 similarity only.

The protocol was immunoSEQ multiplex PCR, while the TCRdb copy is restricted to in-frame clones and leaves out a portion. This table holds about 340,000 clones, nearly 95% found once. As regards this clone: Its antigen remains unidentified.

CDR3 length: 17 amino acids. From germline, CDR1 is LGHNA and CDR2 YNFKEQ. The junction had 5 bases not matched to a gene; V was cut back by 0 bases and J by 4 bases. The time point: blood from clinic visit 5 months post-surgery; TSC patient then seizure free. Sequencing was limited to surgery cases with top T cell transcript signatures in brain tissue. Before surgery, patients took at least one anti-epileptic drug. The gene calls are TRBV4-2 and TRBJ2-7; 14 bases align to TRBD2. Sequenced material: peripheral blood, taken 5 to 6 months after surgery. The sequence derives from a boy under three years old with tuberous sclerosis and intractable seizures. The CDR3 loop reads CASSQEGLAGEGYEQYF. CDR3 DNA sequence: TGTGCCAGCAGCCAAGAGGGACTAGCGGGAGAGGGGTACGAGCAGTACTTC.